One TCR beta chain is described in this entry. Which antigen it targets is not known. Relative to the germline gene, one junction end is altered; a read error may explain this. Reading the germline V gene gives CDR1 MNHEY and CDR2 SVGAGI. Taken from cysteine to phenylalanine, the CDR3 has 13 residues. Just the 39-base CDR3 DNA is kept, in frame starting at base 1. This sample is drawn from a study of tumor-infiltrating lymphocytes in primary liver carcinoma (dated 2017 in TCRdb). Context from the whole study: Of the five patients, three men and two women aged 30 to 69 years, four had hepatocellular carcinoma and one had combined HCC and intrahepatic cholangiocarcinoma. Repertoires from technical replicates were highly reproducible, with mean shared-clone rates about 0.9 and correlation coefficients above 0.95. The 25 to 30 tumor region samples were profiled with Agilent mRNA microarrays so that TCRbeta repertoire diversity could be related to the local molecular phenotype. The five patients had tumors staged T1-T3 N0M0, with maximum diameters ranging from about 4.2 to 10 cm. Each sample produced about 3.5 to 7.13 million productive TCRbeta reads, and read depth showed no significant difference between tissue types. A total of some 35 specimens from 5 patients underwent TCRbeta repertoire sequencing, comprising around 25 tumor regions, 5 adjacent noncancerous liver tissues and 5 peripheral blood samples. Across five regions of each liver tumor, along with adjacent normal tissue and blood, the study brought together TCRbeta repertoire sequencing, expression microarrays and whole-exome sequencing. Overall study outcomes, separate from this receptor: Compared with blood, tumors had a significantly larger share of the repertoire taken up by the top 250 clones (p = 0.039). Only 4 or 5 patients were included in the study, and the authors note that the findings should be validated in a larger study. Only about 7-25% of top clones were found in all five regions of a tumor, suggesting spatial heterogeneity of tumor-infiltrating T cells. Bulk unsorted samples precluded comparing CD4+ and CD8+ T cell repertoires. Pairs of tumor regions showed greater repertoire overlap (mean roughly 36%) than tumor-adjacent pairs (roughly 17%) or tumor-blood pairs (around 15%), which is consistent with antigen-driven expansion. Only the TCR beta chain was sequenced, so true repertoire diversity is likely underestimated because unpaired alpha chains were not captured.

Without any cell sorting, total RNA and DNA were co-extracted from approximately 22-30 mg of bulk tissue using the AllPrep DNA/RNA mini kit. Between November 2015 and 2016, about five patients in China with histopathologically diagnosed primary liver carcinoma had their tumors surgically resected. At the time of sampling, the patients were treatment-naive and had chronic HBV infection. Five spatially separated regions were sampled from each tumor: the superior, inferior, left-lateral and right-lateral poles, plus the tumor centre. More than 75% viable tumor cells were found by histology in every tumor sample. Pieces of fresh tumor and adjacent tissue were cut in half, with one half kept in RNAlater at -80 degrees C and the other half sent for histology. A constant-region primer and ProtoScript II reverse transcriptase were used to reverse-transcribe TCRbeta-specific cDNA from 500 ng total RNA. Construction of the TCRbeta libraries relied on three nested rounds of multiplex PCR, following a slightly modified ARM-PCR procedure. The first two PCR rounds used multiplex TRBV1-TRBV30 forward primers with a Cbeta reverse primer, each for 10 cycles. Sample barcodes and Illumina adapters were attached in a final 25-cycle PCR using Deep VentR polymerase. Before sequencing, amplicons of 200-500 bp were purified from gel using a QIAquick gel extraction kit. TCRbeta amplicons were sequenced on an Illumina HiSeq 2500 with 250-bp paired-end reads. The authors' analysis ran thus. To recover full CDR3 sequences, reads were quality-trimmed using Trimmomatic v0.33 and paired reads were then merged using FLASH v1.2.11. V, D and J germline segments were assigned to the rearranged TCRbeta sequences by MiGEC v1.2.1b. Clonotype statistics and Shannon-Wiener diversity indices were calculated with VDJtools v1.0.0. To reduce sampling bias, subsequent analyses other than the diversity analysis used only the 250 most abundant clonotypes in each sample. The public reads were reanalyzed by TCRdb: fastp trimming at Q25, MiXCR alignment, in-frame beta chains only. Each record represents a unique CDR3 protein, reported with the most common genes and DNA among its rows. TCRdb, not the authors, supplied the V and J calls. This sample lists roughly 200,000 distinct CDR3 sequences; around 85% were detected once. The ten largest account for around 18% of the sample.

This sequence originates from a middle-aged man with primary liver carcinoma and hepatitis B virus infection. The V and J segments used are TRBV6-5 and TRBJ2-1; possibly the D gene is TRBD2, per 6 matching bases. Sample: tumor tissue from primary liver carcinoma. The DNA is TGCGCCAGCAGTCGACGACTGGGGGGTGAGCAGTTCTTC. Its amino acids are CASSRRLGGEQFF.